These 25 T cell receptor beta chains came from one sample sequenced in a study of blood T cell repertoires in COVID-19. Some clones are missing from TCRdb's copy, which holds only in-frame ones; the method was immunoSEQ multiplex PCR. The sample has about 110,000 clones; 84% are singletons. The specimen sequenced was peripheral blood. The receptors shown here come from a woman aged 80 or over with active or convalescent COVID-19.

This CDR3 reads CASSPASGTLNEQFF. In DNA, the CDR3 is TGTGCCAGCAGCCCCGCTAGCGGGACTCTCAATGAGCAGTTCTTC. The V gene is TRBV7-3, the J gene TRBJ2-1; TRBD2 matches at 9 bases. Looked up from germline, CDR1 is SGHTA and CDR2 is FQGTGA. The CDR3 runs to 15 residues. J gave up 6 bases and V 5 bases, and 8 bases lay outside the gene matches.

V is TRBV5-5 and J is TRBJ2-2; 10 bases fit TRBD2. The CDR3 runs 15 residues. Germline V lookup: CDR1 SGHKS, CDR2 YYEKEE (reference sequence). V lost 5 bases and J lost 3; bases outside the gene matches: 4. This CDR3 reads CASRVLAGDTGELFF. The CDR3 bases are TGTGCCAGCAGGGTCCTAGCGGGGGACACCGGGGAGCTGTTTTTT.

This rearrangement joins TRBV28 to TRBJ1-5; D unclear. The CDR3 is 16 amino acids. V was pared by 3 bases and J by 0 bases, with 12 bases between. Germline CDR1 and CDR2: MDHEN and SYDVKM. In DNA form, the CDR3 reads TGTGCCAGCAGTTTTTCTGGCAAAGATAGCAATCAGCCCCAGCATTTT. This codes for CASSFSGKDSNQPQHF.

The chain joins TRBV30 to TRBJ1-2, with 7 bases lining up with TRBD1. Germline V gene lookup returns CDR1 GTSNPN and CDR2 SVGIG (reference sequence). The CDR3 is made up of 13 amino acids. J lost 7 bases, V lost 0 bases, and 5 bases had no gene match. CDR3 loop: CAWSVRTGLGYTF. Here the CDR3 DNA reads TGTGCCTGGAGTGTTAGGACAGGTCTTGGCTACACCTTC.

CDR3 DNA sequence: TGTGCCAGCAGTGAAGCGCTCGGCGGAGTGCGACGTTATCTCTATGGCTACACCTTC. Translation gives CASSEALGGVRRYLYGYTF. The chain couples TRBV6-1 to TRBJ1-2; no firm D call. Germline CDR1 MNHNS, CDR2 SASEGT. Trimming took 0 bases from V and 4 from J, leaving 24 bases between them. The CDR3 has 19 amino acids.

J is TRBJ2-7 and V is TRBV5-1, with 7 bases identical to TRBD1. CDR1 SGHRS and CDR2 YFSETQ come from the germline V gene. V was pared by 2 bases and J by 2 bases, with 10 bases of the junction left unmatched. This CDR3 is built from 16 residues. The CDR3 DNA reads as TGCGCCAGCAGCTTCGGGACAGTCGGTCCCCCCTACGAGCAGTACTTC. Its translation: CASSFGTVGPPYEQYF.

The rearrangement links TRBV12-5 to TRBJ2-5; D is possibly TRBD2 (6 bases). Germline-derived CDR1 and CDR2 are LGHNT and FRNRAP. The CDR3 covers 16 residues. Trimming cost V 0 bases and J 4 bases, with 15 bases left between them. The CDR3 spells CASGLVRWGVTETQYF. CDR3 nucleotides: TGTGCTAGTGGTTTGGTACGCTGGGGGGTTACAGAGACCCAGTACTTC.

The CDR3 bases are TGTGCCAGCAGGTTACAGGGGAACACTGAAGCTTTCTTT. Protein sequence: CASRLQGNTEAFF. The chain recombines TRBV5-4 with TRBJ1-1; TRBD1 is a possible D gene (6 bases). CDR1 and CDR2 from the germline V gene are SGHNT and YYREEE (reference sequence). Trimming took 5 bases from V and 1 from J, leaving 9 bases between them. The CDR3 runs to 13 residues.

The chain couples TRBV27 to TRBJ1-2; no clear D gene. Trimming took off 6 bases at V and 2 bases at J, with 16 bases between the two ends. Per the germline V gene, CDR1 is MNHEY and CDR2 is SMNVEV (reference sequence). The length of the CDR3 is 15 residues. CDR3 in amino acids: CASRLSGSSNYGYTF. CDR3 DNA: TGTGCCAGCAGGCTCTCCGGGAGTTCAAACTATGGCTACACCTTC.

The gene calls are TRBV9 and TRBJ1-5; D gene uncertain. Germline V lookup: CDR1 SGDLS, CDR2 YYNGEE. V was pared by 0 bases and J by 0 bases, with 7 bases between. The CDR3 is 15 residues long. CDR3 bases: TGTGCCAGCAGCGTAGACGGGAATAGCAATCAGCCCCAGCATTTT. Residues: CASSVDGNSNQPQHF. Together with reference TRBV9 and TRBJ1-5, the CDR3 gives the full variable domain: DSGVTQTPKHLITATGQRVTLRCSPRSGDLSVYWYQQSLDQGLQFLIQYYNGEERAKGNILERFSAQQFPDLHSELNLSSLELGDSALYFCASSVDGNSNQPQHFGDGTRLSIL.

This clone was seen more than once but under ten times. The J gene is TRBJ2-2, the V gene TRBV6-6; 9 bases align to TRBD2. The CDR3 loop spans 16 amino acids. The germline CDR1 and CDR2 sequences are MNHNY and SVGAGI (reference sequence). V dropped 0 bases and J dropped 7; count of bases not matched to a gene: 6. CDR3 in DNA: TGTGCCAGCAGTTACTCCCTAGCGGGACAACTCGGGGAGCTGTTTTTT. Its translation is CASSYSLAGQLGELFF.

The genes are TRBV5-1 and TRBJ2-7; a possible D gene is TRBD2 (6 bases). In germline, CDR1 is SGHRS, CDR2 YFSETQ. The ends were cut back, 1 base at V and 6 bases at J, with 8 bases in the middle. This CDR3 region has 12 residues. The DNA of the CDR3 is TGCGCCAGCAGCTTGACGCGGGGCGAGCAGTACTTC. Translation gives CASSLTRGEQYF. The whole variable domain, remainder taken from reference TRBV5-1 and TRBJ2-7, is KAGVTQTPRYLIKTRGQQVTLSCSPISGHRSVSWYQQTPGQGLQFLFEYFSETQRNKGNFPGRFSGRQFSNSRSEMNVSTLELGDSALYLCASSLTRGEQYFGPGTRLTVT.

The chain uses TRBV19 and TRBJ2-7; 7 bases are a match to TRBD1. Germline CDR1 LNHDA, CDR2 SQIVND (reference sequence). The CDR3 spans 14 residues. The junction had 5 bases not matched to a gene; V was cut back by 4 bases and J by 2 bases. The CDR3 DNA reads TGTGCCAGTAGTAACCGGGACAGTCCCTACGAGCAGTACTTC. Encoded protein: CASSNRDSPYEQYF.

The chain has TRBV19 and TRBJ1-5; D uncertain. Germline V gene lookup returns CDR1 LNHDA and CDR2 SQIVND (reference sequence). This CDR3 region has 14 residues. The V and J ends lost 5 bases and 2 bases respectively, with 10 bases between them. CDR3: CASSLAGGNQPQHF. CDR3 nucleotide sequence: TGTGCCAGTAGTTTGGCGGGAGGCAATCAGCCCCAGCATTTT.

The J gene is TRBJ1-1, the V gene TRBV28; possibly TRBD1 for D (6 bases). V lost 6 bases to trimming and J lost 4 bases, with 15 bases between them. CDR1 and CDR2 from the germline V gene are MDHEN and SYDVKM. This CDR3 comprises 14 residues. In nucleotides, the CDR3 is TGTGCCAGCAGACAGGGTGGCTCGGGCACTGAAGCTTTCTTT. It encodes CASRQGGSGTEAFF.

This chain connects TRBV28 to TRBJ2-5; 7 nucleotides match TRBD1. V was clipped by 7 bases and J by 5 bases; unmatched bases: 4. The CDR3 is 12 amino acids. Germline V gene sequence: CDR1 MDHEN, CDR2 SYDVKM. The CDR3 sequence: CASTQGQETQYF. In DNA form, the CDR3 reads TGTGCCAGCACACAGGGGCAGGAGACCCAGTACTTC. The whole variable domain, remainder taken from reference TRBV28 and TRBJ2-5, is DVKVTQSSRYLVKRTGEKVFLECVQDMDHENMFWYRQDPGLGLRLIYFSYDVKMKEKGDIPEGYSVSREKKERFSLILESASTNQTSMYLCASTQGQETQYFGPGTRLLVL.

The V gene is TRBV3-1 (or the pseudogene TRBV3-2), the J gene TRBJ2-7; tentative D call: TRBD2 (7 bases). The ends were cut back, 5 bases at V and 3 bases at J, with 20 bases in the middle. CDR1 LGHDT and CDR2 YNNKEL come from the germline V gene (reference sequence). The CDR3 is 16 residues long. CDR3 sequence: CASSRRGAPRHYEQYF. The CDR3 DNA is TGTGCCAGCAGCAGACGGGGGGCGCCTAGGCACTACGAGCAGTACTTC.

V gene TRBV6-2 or TRBV6-3 combines with J gene TRBJ2-7; 8 positions agree with TRBD2. Germline loops: CDR1 MNHEY, CDR2 SVGEGT. Trimming at V came to 2 bases and at J to 2 bases, leaving 5 bases not matched to a gene. The CDR3 is 15 residues long. The CDR3 protein is CASSYSSGDPYEQYF. In DNA, the CDR3 is TGTGCCAGCAGTTACAGTAGCGGGGATCCCTACGAGCAGTACTTC.

The chain couples TRBV27 to TRBJ1-4; D uncertain. Germline values: CDR1 MNHEY, CDR2 SMNVEV (reference sequence). V lost 7 bases to trimming and J lost 5 bases, with 20 bases between them. This CDR3 spans 16 amino acids. The CDR3: CASIVAGQQFNEKLFF. In DNA form, the CDR3 reads TGTGCCAGCATTGTTGCAGGCCAACAATTCAATGAAAAACTGTTTTTT.

The J gene is TRBJ1-4, the V gene TRBV9, with 11 bases identical to TRBD1. J gave up 6 bases and V 6 bases, and 1 base lay outside the gene matches. Germline CDR1 and CDR2: SGDLS and YYNGEE. The CDR3 has 13 residues. The CDR3 reads CASTGQGDEKLFF. The CDR3 region has the DNA TGTGCCAGCACGGGACAGGGGGATGAAAAACTGTTTTTT.

For this clone: The identical CDR3 is also encoded by other nucleotide sequences in the sample. The chain couples TRBV10-3 to TRBJ1-5; 9 nucleotides line up with TRBD1. Germline V gene lookup returns CDR1 ENHRY and CDR2 SYGVKD. The ends lost 0 bases at V and 0 bases at J; junction bases unmatched: 0. This CDR3 region has 16 residues. The CDR3 bases are TGTGCCATCAGTGAGTCGGGACAGGGTAGCAATCAGCCCCAGCATTTT. Translated: CAISESGQGSNQPQHF.

This clone was observed a handful of times. This chain joins TRBV7-2 and TRBJ1-2; perhaps TRBD1 as D (6 bases). V was pared by 5 bases and J by 4 bases, with 14 bases between. The CDR3 consists of 14 residues. Germline V gene sequence: CDR1 SGHTA, CDR2 FQGNSA. The CDR3 sequence: CASSPSGTSYGYTF. CDR3 DNA: TGTGCCAGCAGCCCTAGTGGGACAAGCTATGGCTACACCTTC.

The CDR3 nucleotides are TGTGCCAGCAGTTACGTGTCGGGGGGCCCTGCGAACACCGGGGAGCTGTTTTTT. It translates to CASSYVSGGPANTGELFF. The chain joins TRBV6-2 or TRBV6-3 to TRBJ2-2; TRBD2 is a possible D gene (7 bases). V shed 2 bases and J shed 0 bases, with 16 bases lying between them. This CDR3 has 18 residues. From germline, CDR1 is MNHEY and CDR2 SVGEGT.

The genes are TRBV23-1 and TRBJ1-3; 9 bases agree with TRBD1. TRBV23-1 is placed among ORFs of uncertain function. This CDR3 is built from 18 residues. With 4 bases clipped from V and 0 bases from J, the junction kept 10 bases outside the gene matches. The CDR3 region has the DNA TGCGCCAGCAGTCCCCAACCAAAGACAGGGGGCTCTGGAAACACCATATATTTT. Translation gives CASSPQPKTGGSGNTIYF.

The rearrangement uses TRBV7-2 and TRBJ1-5; D may be TRBD1 (5 bases). The germline V gene encodes CDR1 SGHTA and CDR2 FQGNSA. V was clipped by 0 bases and J by 5 bases, with 14 bases between them. The CDR3 runs 16 residues. DNA of the CDR3: TGTGCCAGCAGCTTAGCACCTCAGGGAGGGTATCAGCCCCAGCATTTT. Its translation: CASSLAPQGGYQPQHF. Variable domain in full (rest from reference TRBV7-2 and TRBJ1-5): GAGVSQSPSNKVTEKGKDVELRCDPISGHTALYWYRQSLGQGLEFLIYFQGNSAPDKSGLPSDRFSAERTGGSVSTLTIQRTQQEDSAVYLCASSLAPQGGYQPQHFGDGTRLSIL.